This T cell receptor (beta chain) is drawn from a study of Ad26.COV2.S vaccination and SARS-CoV-2 variants. At the level of the study: Dosing was one shot or two shots 56 days apart. Overall study results and limits: Possible underestimation of total T cell responses by the TCR breadth and depth analyses was noted.

Generated by immunoSEQ multiplex PCR, the TCRdb table keeps only in-frame clones and is missing some. There are over 400,000 clones in the sample; roughly 90% occur only once, and about 1.6% lies in the top ten. Remarks on this clone: Its specificity is not known.

Treatment reported: roughly 20 received Ad26.COV2.S at low or high dose, single or two shots; 5 received placebo; per-sample allocation not given. Sampling took place 63 days after the first vaccine or placebo injection. The germline V gene encodes CDR1 DFQATT and CDR2 SNEGSKA (reference sequence). Trimming removed 3 bases at V and 5 bases at J, with 7 bases between. This CDR3 is 11 amino acids long. The starting material was peripheral blood, obtained in a trial of Ad26.COV2.S vaccine versus placebo. The genes are TRBV20-1 and TRBJ1-1, with unresolved D. The sequence was collected from a person aged 18 to 65 who received the Ad26.COV2.S COVID-19 vaccine or a placebo. CDR3 residues: CSASVGTEAFF. CDR3 in DNA: TGCAGTGCTAGCGTGGGTACTGAAGCTTTCTTT.